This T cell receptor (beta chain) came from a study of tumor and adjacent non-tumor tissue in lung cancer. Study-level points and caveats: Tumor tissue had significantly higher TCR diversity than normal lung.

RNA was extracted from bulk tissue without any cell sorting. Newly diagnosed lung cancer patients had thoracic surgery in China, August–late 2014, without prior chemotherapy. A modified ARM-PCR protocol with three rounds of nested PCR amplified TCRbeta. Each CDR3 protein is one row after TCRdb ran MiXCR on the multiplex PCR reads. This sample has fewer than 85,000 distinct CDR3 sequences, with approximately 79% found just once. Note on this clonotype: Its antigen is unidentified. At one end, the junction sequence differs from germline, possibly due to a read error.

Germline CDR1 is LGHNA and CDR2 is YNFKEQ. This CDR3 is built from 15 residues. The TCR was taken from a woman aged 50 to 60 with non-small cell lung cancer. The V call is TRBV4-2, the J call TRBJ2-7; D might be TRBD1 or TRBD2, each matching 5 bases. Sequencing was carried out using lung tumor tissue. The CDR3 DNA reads TGTGCCAGCAACCCTGGGGCAGGGAGCTCCTACAAGCACTACTTC. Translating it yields CASNPGAGSSYKHYF.